This T cell receptor beta chain was documented in a study of T cell responses to AZD1222 COVID-19 vaccine. Using immunoSEQ multiplex PCR, the repertoire was profiled, and TCRdb retains in-frame clones only, with some absent. This sample has around 120,000 clones, with roughly 92% found just once. The germline V gene has CDR1 SGHTS and CDR2 YDEGEE. The CDR3 is 19 amino acids. V trimming: 3 bases; J trimming: 3 bases; junction bases outside the gene matches: 14. This rearrangement joins TRBV5-8 to TRBJ2-2; 10 bases map to TRBD2. The sequencing used peripheral blood, collected 28 days after the second AZD1222 dose. The sequence derives from an adult who received the AZD1222 COVID-19 vaccine. Here the CDR3 reads CASSSKLAGLPSDTGELFF. DNA for the CDR3: TGTGCCAGCAGCTCCAAACTAGCGGGATTACCTTCGGACACCGGGGAGCTGTTTTTT.